The 15 T cell receptor beta chains listed next were all sequenced from one sample in a study of CD8 T cells in ankylosing spondylitis. General observations from the study: For ankylosing spondylitis blood, a TCR beta motif of seven to nine highly homologous variants appeared characteristic.

These receptors have no known antigen. TCRdb independently ran MiXCR on the 5' RACE reads; one entry per CDR3 protein. The repertoire holds roughly 90,000 distinct CDR3 sequences, with about 8.3% as singletons. What was sequenced was blood, either unsorted or a sorted T cell fraction (not recorded which). The receptors shown here come from a male donor with ankylosing spondylitis.

This clonotype has only a few counts. V is TRBV13 and J is TRBJ1-2, with TRBD1 matching over 9 bases. The CDR3 sequence is 16 residues long. CDR1 PRHDT and CDR2 FYEKMQ come from the germline V gene (reference sequence). V dropped 2 bases and J dropped 4; count of bases not matched to a gene: 8. The CDR3 protein is CASSLRETGGFYGYTF. Here the CDR3 DNA reads TGTGCCAGCAGCTTAAGGGAAACAGGGGGCTTCTATGGCTACACCTTC.

Of note for this clonotype: A read error is possible here, since a much larger clone lies one base away. The V call is TRBV5-8, the J call TRBJ2-1; D is possibly TRBD2 (5 bases). The CDR3 has 16 amino acids. Germline CDR1 is SGHTS and CDR2 is YDEGEE. V lost 4 bases, J lost 8 bases, and 22 bases lay in between. CDR3 sequence: CASSPGPPRIGDEQFF. The CDR3 region has the DNA TGTGCCAGCAGCCCCGGGCCGCCGCGAATCGGGGATGAGCAGTTCTTC.

In its sample, this clonotype was seen many times. The genes are TRBV27 and TRBJ2-1, with a weak D call TRBD1 (6 bases). V lost 6 bases, J lost 5 bases, and 14 bases lay in between. This CDR3 is built from 14 residues. The germline V gene has CDR1 MNHEY and CDR2 SMNVEV (reference sequence). The CDR3 coding sequence is TGTGCCAGCAGACAGGGTGGTGTGAACAATGAGCAGTTCTTC. Its protein product is CASRQGGVNNEQFF.

The chain carries TRBV7-7 and TRBJ2-1, with D unresolved. The germline CDR1 and CDR2 sequences are SSHAT and FNYEAQ (reference sequence). This CDR3 spans 13 amino acids. Trimming stripped 5 bases from V and 5 bases from J, with 10 bases between. CDR3 DNA sequence: TGTGCCAGCAGCCCTTTTTCCAACAATGAGCAGTTCTTC. Translation gives CASSPFSNNEQFF. The full variable domain, rest sourced from reference TRBV7-7 and TRBJ2-1, is GAGVSQSPRYKVTKRGQDVTLRCDPISSHATLYWYQQALGQGPEFLTYFNYEAQPDKSGLPSDRFSAERPEGSISTLTIQRTEQRDSAMYRCASSPFSNNEQFFGPGTRLTVL.

In this sample, this clonotype turned up many times. The chain joins TRBV7-8 to TRBJ2-1; perhaps D is TRBD1 or TRBD2 (5 bases each). This CDR3 has 14 residues. Trimming pared 3 bases from V and 6 bases from J, leaving 12 bases between. The germline gives CDR1 SGHVS, CDR2 FQNEAQ. In DNA, the CDR3 is TGTGCCAGCAGCTTTTCAGGGACGGTCAATGAGCAGTTCTTC. This translates into CASSFSGTVNEQFF.

This chain connects TRBV2 to TRBJ2-7; tentatively, D is TRBD2 (6 bases). The CDR3 spans 14 residues. Germline V gives CDR1 SNHLY, CDR2 FYNNEI. The V end was cut by 4 bases, the J end by 0 bases, with 10 bases between. CDR3 region: CASSGTMSSYEQYF. In DNA form, the CDR3 reads TGTGCCAGCAGTGGGACTATGAGCTCCTACGAGCAGTACTTC. The complete variable domain, with remaining parts taken from reference TRBV2 and TRBJ2-7, reads EPEVTQTPSHQVTQMGQEVILRCVPISNHLYFYWYRQILGQKVEFLVSFYNNEISEKSEIFDDQFSVERPDGSNFTLKIRSTKLEDSAMYFCASSGTMSSYEQYFGPGTRLTVT.

There are a few counts of this clonotype. This sequence joins TRBV7-9 and TRBJ2-7, with D possibly matching TRBD1 (5 bases). Trimming left V 5 bases short and J 5 bases short, with 13 bases between. The CDR3 is made up of 13 amino acids. Germline V gives CDR1 SEHNR, CDR2 FQNEAQ (reference sequence). This CDR3 reads CASSGRQPDEQYF. The CDR3, as DNA: TGTGCCAGCAGCGGAAGACAGCCCGACGAGCAGTACTTC.

V usage is TRBV5-6 and J usage is TRBJ2-1; D remains ambiguous. This CDR3 comprises 15 residues. Trimming removed 1 base at V and 8 bases at J, with 16 bases between. Germline V lookup: CDR1 SGHDT, CDR2 YYEEEE. The CDR3 nucleotides read TGTGCCAGCAGCTTGAGGGTTACTGACGGCGATGAGCAGTTCTTC. Protein product: CASSLRVTDGDEQFF.

To note about this clonotype: Possible read error: a much larger clone is one base away. V and J are TRBV7-9 and TRBJ2-1; possible D gene TRBD2, 5 bases. Germline V lookup: CDR1 SEHNR, CDR2 FQNEAQ (reference sequence). V was shortened by 6 bases and J by 7 bases, with 7 bases between the two germline ends. The CDR3 covers 11 residues. This CDR3 reads CASRTGNEQFF. Here the CDR3 DNA reads TGTGCCAGCAGGACGGGGAATGAGCAGTTCTTC.

This clonotype was seen a few times. V gene TRBV6-1 combines with J gene TRBJ2-7; the D is unclear. The CDR3 runs to 12 residues. Germline CDR1 is MNHNS and CDR2 is SASEGT. The V and J ends lost 5 bases and 6 bases respectively, with 11 bases between them. The CDR3 DNA follows: TGTGCCAGCAGTCCGCCCAGTTTCGAGCAGTACGTC. It encodes CASSPPSFEQYV.

The genes are TRBV28 and TRBJ1-2; D may be TRBD1 (5 bases). V gave up 4 bases and J gave up 0 bases, with 21 bases separating them. Germline CDR1 reads MDHEN; CDR2 reads SYDVKM. CDR3 size: 18 residues. The CDR3 DNA reads as TGTGCCAGCAGTTCGATAACCCCTTGGGGCCTAACTAACTATGGCTACACCTTC. It codes for CASSSITPWGLTNYGYTF.

The chain joins TRBV27 to TRBJ2-2; D not resolved. Germline CDR1 MNHEY, CDR2 SMNVEV (reference sequence). The CDR3 consists of 15 residues. Trimming shortened V by 4 bases and J by 1 base, and 10 bases separated the two germline ends. The CDR3 loop reads CASSYLPLNTGELFF. CDR3 in DNA: TGTGCCAGCAGTTACTTGCCACTGAACACCGGGGAGCTGTTTTTT.

This clonotype was observed at least ten times. The chain is built from TRBV5-1 and TRBJ2-1; TRBD1 aligns across 8 bases. J lost 8 bases, V lost 4 bases, and 14 bases had no gene match. The CDR3 has 16 amino acids. Germline loops: CDR1 SGHRS, CDR2 YFSETQ. CDR3 in DNA: TGCGCCAGCAGCGCGCACCGAGAGACAGGGGTACATGAGCAGTTCTTC. It codes for CASSAHRETGVHEQFF.

The chain links TRBV9 to TRBJ2-1; 7 bases map to TRBD2. This CDR3 comprises 15 residues. V was clipped by 0 bases and J by 5 bases; unmatched bases: 5. Germline assignment: CDR1 SGDLS and CDR2 YYNGEE. In nucleotides, the CDR3 is TGTGCCAGCAGCGTAGAACTAGCGAAAAACAATGAGCAGTTCTTC. Translated, it gives CASSVELAKNNEQFF.

The chain combines TRBV6-1 with TRBJ2-7; 13 nucleotides match TRBD2. The CDR3 extends over 15 amino acids. The germline V gene encodes CDR1 MNHNS and CDR2 SASEGT. The V and J ends lost 3 bases and 2 bases, in that order; junction bases with no gene match: 1. DNA for the CDR3: TGTGCCAGCAGTGAGGGGACTAGCGGGGCCTACGAGCAGTACTTC. It yields the protein CASSEGTSGAYEQYF.